These 25 T cell receptor beta chains were sequenced from one sample in a study of cytomegalovirus exposure and HLA in healthy donors. Libraries were prepared by immunoSEQ multiplex PCR; TCRdb keeps only in-frame clonotypes and omits some of them. Here the sample spans fewer than 100,000 clones, roughly 91% being singletons. The sequenced sample was PBMCs. The receptor source for this set is a man younger than 40 in good health and CMV-seronegative.

The J gene is TRBJ2-6, the V gene TRBV6-5; 9 nucleotides match TRBD1. J was trimmed by 4 bases and V by 4 bases; bases with no gene match: 5. Germline V gives CDR1 MNHEY, CDR2 SVGAGI. The CDR3 length is 16 residues. In DNA form, the CDR3 reads TGTGCCAGCAGTTCTCGGACAGGGGAAGGGGCCAACGTCCTGACTTTC. Protein sequence: CASSSRTGEGANVLTF.

The chain is built from TRBV19 and TRBJ2-1, with TRBD2 matching 12 bases. The CDR3 is 13 amino acids. The ends lost 5 bases at V and 16 bases at J; junction bases unmatched: 9. Germline CDR1 is LNHDA and CDR2 is SQIVND (reference sequence). Written as DNA, the CDR3 is TGTGCCAGTAGTTTCCTAGCGGGAGGGCCCTACTTCTTC. This encodes CASSFLAGGPYFF.

This clone was detected ten times or more. V gene TRBV6-5 combines with J gene TRBJ2-5; D is unclear. The CDR3 spans 15 residues. The germline V gene encodes CDR1 MNHEY and CDR2 SVGAGI. Trimming left V 0 bases short and J 5 bases short, with 13 bases between. Here the CDR3 DNA reads TGTGCCAGCAGTTACTCAAGTGGGCCAAGGGAGACCCAGTACTTC. It encodes CASSYSSGPRETQYF.

A single count supports this clone. The gene calls are TRBV27 and TRBJ1-4, with 10 bases identical to TRBD1. After removal of 6 bases from V and 7 bases from J, the junction contained 5 bases not matched to a gene. Per germline, CDR1 MNHEY and CDR2 SMNVEV (reference sequence). CDR3 length: 14 amino acids. The CDR3 DNA reads TGTGCCAGCAGCCGGGACAGGGGACTTGAAAAACTGTTTTTT. This encodes CASSRDRGLEKLFF.

The V call is TRBV4-1, the J call TRBJ2-1; a possible D gene is TRBD1 (5 bases). V gave up 3 bases and J gave up 3 bases, with 9 bases separating them. The germline gives CDR1 MGHRA, CDR2 YSYEKL. The CDR3 extends over 14 amino acids. CDR3 sequence reads: CASSQSDSYNEQFF. The CDR3 DNA sequence: TGCGCCAGCAGCCAGTCCGACAGCTACAATGAGCAGTTCTTC.

The V call is TRBV5-4, the J call TRBJ1-4, with no clear D. V dropped 1 base and J dropped 7 bases, with 5 bases sitting between them. CDR1 and CDR2 from the germline V gene are SGHNT and YYREEE (reference sequence). This CDR3 spans 12 amino acids. The CDR3 sequence: CASSLYREKLFF. As DNA, the CDR3 is TGTGCCAGCAGCTTGTATCGTGAAAAACTGTTTTTT.

This chain joins TRBV7-8 and TRBJ2-7, with 7 bases matching TRBD2. This CDR3 comprises 15 residues. Per the germline V gene, CDR1 is SGHVS and CDR2 is FQNEAQ. After removal of 5 bases from V and 2 bases from J, the junction contained 9 bases not matched to a gene. CDR3 amino acids: CASSSGRAGTYEQYF. The CDR3 DNA sequence: TGTGCCAGCAGCAGCGGTAGAGCGGGGACCTACGAGCAGTACTTC.

The rearrangement links TRBV5-4 to TRBJ2-2; 12 bases align to TRBD1. Germline trimming cut 4 bases from V and 4 bases from J; bases unmatched to any gene: 5. Looked up from germline, CDR1 is SGHNT and CDR2 is YYREEE (reference sequence). This CDR3 is 16 amino acids long. The CDR3 protein is CASSQGTGGITGELFF. CDR3 in DNA: TGTGCCAGCAGCCAAGGGACAGGGGGCATCACCGGGGAGCTGTTTTTT.

This sequence joins TRBV19 and TRBJ2-1, with 10 bases aligning to TRBD1. The CDR3 is 14 residues long. The V gene's germline CDR1 is LNHDA and CDR2 SQIVND (reference sequence). V dropped 8 bases and J dropped 8; count of bases not matched to a gene: 9. The CDR3, as DNA: TGTGCCAGTCTCGGACAGGGGGGCAACTATGAGCAGTTCTTC. Translation gives CASLGQGGNYEQFF.

This clone was recorded only once. The genes are TRBV27 and TRBJ1-1; D might be TRBD1 (6 bases). The V end was cut by 6 bases, the J end by 2 bases, with 19 bases between. This CDR3 has 16 amino acids. CDR1 and CDR2 (germline): MNHEY, SMNVEV (reference sequence). CDR3 region: CASRPPPRGGNTEAFF. CDR3 DNA: TGTGCCAGCAGACCACCCCCTAGGGGGGGAAACACTGAAGCTTTCTTT.

V and J are TRBV4-2 and TRBJ2-3, with D unresolved. Trimming left V 4 bases short and J 5 bases short, with 10 bases between. Per germline, CDR1 LGHNA and CDR2 YNFKEQ. The CDR3 has 13 residues. CDR3 DNA sequence: TGTGCCAGCAGCCTCGACGGCGGAGATACGCAGTATTTT. Protein product: CASSLDGGDTQYF.

V and J are TRBV19 and TRBJ1-1; 7 nucleotides agree with TRBD1. The V gene's germline CDR1 is LNHDA and CDR2 SQIVND (reference sequence). This CDR3 contains 15 residues. V shed 3 bases, J shed 1 base, and the junction held 5 bases outside the gene matches. The CDR3 reads CASSILGTENTEAFF. CDR3 nucleotide sequence: TGTGCCAGTAGTATCCTGGGGACAGAGAACACTGAAGCTTTCTTT.

The chain is built from TRBV7-2 and TRBJ2-3; weak D call: TRBD2 (7 bases). The CDR3 sequence is 15 residues long. CDR1 is SGHTA, CDR2 FQGNSA, per germline. Trimming took off 0 bases at V and 4 bases at J, with 11 bases between the two ends. CDR3 residues: CASSLAGGRADTQYF. For the CDR3, the DNA is TGTGCCAGCAGCTTAGCGGGGGGGCGGGCAGATACGCAGTATTTT.

This clone appeared once. The V and J genes are TRBV18 and TRBJ1-3; no clear D gene. Germline V gene lookup returns CDR1 KGHSH and CDR2 LQKENI. V was shortened by 2 bases and J by 0 bases, with 8 bases between the two germline ends. The CDR3 sequence is 15 residues long. The CDR3 nucleotides are TGTGCCAGCTCACCAACTGTCTCCTCTGGAAACACCATATATTTT. Translated: CASSPTVSSGNTIYF.

Details on this clone: One end of the junction is discordant with germline, which a read error may explain. This chain uses TRBV6-1 with TRBJ1-5, with 7 bases fitting TRBD1. CDR3 size: 16 residues. Germline values: CDR1 MNHNS, CDR2 SASEGT. In DNA form, the CDR3 reads TGTGCCAGCAGTCAAGCTAGGACAGGAAGTGATCAGCCCCAGCATTTT. Residues: CASSQARTGSDQPQHF.

The rearrangement uses TRBV5-1 and TRBJ2-1; tentatively, D is TRBD1 (6 bases). Between the trimmed V and J ends, which lost 2 bases and 7 bases, there was a span of 19 bases. This CDR3 spans 16 amino acids. Per germline, CDR1 SGHRS and CDR2 YFSETQ. CDR3 region: CASSLITQLGGNEQFF. The DNA for the CDR3 is TGCGCCAGCAGCTTAATCACCCAGTTAGGGGGTAATGAGCAGTTCTTC. The complete variable domain, with remaining parts taken from reference TRBV5-1 and TRBJ2-1, reads KAGVTQTPRYLIKTRGQQVTLSCSPISGHRSVSWYQQTPGQGLQFLFEYFSETQRNKGNFPGRFSGRQFSNSRSEMNVSTLELGDSALYLCASSLITQLGGNEQFFGPGTRLTVL.

The chain uses TRBV29-1 and TRBJ1-1, with D hard to call. Germline V gene lookup returns CDR1 SQVTM and CDR2 ANQGSEA. This CDR3 contains 12 residues. The CDR3 here is CTGREARTEAFF. CDR3 sequence (DNA): TGCACCGGAAGAGAAGCGAGGACTGAAGCTTTCTTT. Full variable domain (outside the CDR3, taken from reference TRBV29-1 and TRBJ1-1): SAVISQKPSRDICQRGTSLTIQCQVDSQVTMMFWYRQQPGQSLTLIATANQGSEATYESGFVIDKFPISRPNLTFSTLTVSNMSPEDSSIYLCTGREARTEAFFGQGTRLTVV.

This rearrangement joins TRBV4-2 to TRBJ2-7; 10 bases line up with TRBD2. Germline CDR1 reads LGHNA; CDR2 reads YNFKEQ. The ends lost 7 bases at V and 1 base at J; junction bases unmatched: 7. There are 15 residues in the CDR3. The CDR3 is CASTLGLAESYEQYF. CDR3 nucleotides: TGTGCCAGCACCCTAGGACTAGCGGAATCCTACGAGCAGTACTTC.

The gene calls are TRBV6-1 and TRBJ2-1; 7 bases are shared with TRBD1. Trimming cost V 8 bases and J 14 bases; bases outside gene matches: 18. The CDR3 is 14 amino acids. Germline V gene sequence: CDR1 MNHNS, CDR2 SASEGT. For the CDR3, the DNA is TGTGCCAGCTGTCCCGGGACAGACAGCACCCTCAAGTTCTTC. Translating it yields CASCPGTDSTLKFF.

This chain links TRBV6-1 with TRBJ2-1; the match to TRBD2 covers 13 bases. The trim removed 3 bases at V and 16 bases at J, leaving 0 bases unmatched. CDR3 length: 11 amino acids. Germline values: CDR1 MNHNS, CDR2 SASEGT. This CDR3 is CASSEGLAGFF. The CDR3 DNA reads as TGTGCCAGCAGTGAGGGACTAGCGGGATTCTTC.

The rearrangement joins TRBV9 to TRBJ2-3; D not resolved. This CDR3 region has 15 residues. Deletions cut 0 bases from V and 2 bases from J, with 10 bases between. The germline V gene encodes CDR1 SGDLS and CDR2 YYNGEE. The CDR3 reads CASSVGLRSTDTQYF. CDR3 nucleotide sequence: TGTGCCAGCAGCGTAGGTCTTAGATCCACAGATACGCAGTATTTT.

The chain has TRBV9 and TRBJ1-4; 9 bases are shared with TRBD1. The V gene end was trimmed by 3 bases and the J gene end by 8 bases; junction bases not matched to a gene: 5. The CDR3 covers 14 residues. In germline, CDR1 is SGDLS, CDR2 YYNGEE. CDR3 sequence: CASSADRGVEKLFF. CDR3 DNA: TGTGCCAGCAGCGCCGACAGGGGGGTCGAAAAACTGTTTTTT. Together with reference TRBV9 and TRBJ1-4, the CDR3 gives the full variable domain: DSGVTQTPKHLITATGQRVTLRCSPRSGDLSVYWYQQSLDQGLQFLIQYYNGEERAKGNILERFSAQQFPDLHSELNLSSLELGDSALYFCASSADRGVEKLFFGSGTQLSVL.

This sequence joins TRBV29-1 and TRBJ1-6, with D hard to call. The germline V and J ends were trimmed by 4 bases and 8 bases, with 12 bases remaining between them. The CDR3 runs to 13 residues. Germline V gene data show CDR1 as SQVTM and CDR2 as ANQGSEA. In DNA form, the CDR3 reads TGCAGCGTTGGGGTGGCTCGGGATTCACCCCTCCACTTT. Translated, it gives CSVGVARDSPLHF.

The gene calls are TRBV27 and TRBJ1-2, with 7 bases that match TRBD1. The trim removed 6 bases at V and 4 bases at J, leaving 8 bases unmatched. CDR1 is MNHEY, CDR2 SMNVEV, per germline (reference sequence). The CDR3 has 14 residues. CDR3 region: CASSPQGSFYGYTF. The CDR3 nucleotides read TGTGCCAGCAGCCCACAGGGGAGCTTCTATGGCTACACCTTC.

V and J are TRBV6-1 and TRBJ2-7, with D perhaps TRBD1 (6 bases). Trimming left V 7 bases short and J 3 bases short, with 16 bases between. The CDR3 runs 14 residues. The V gene's germline CDR1 is MNHNS and CDR2 SASEGT. CDR3 sequence (DNA): TGTGCCAGCATTAGGGACAACGCAAACTACGAGCAGTACTTC. This gives the protein CASIRDNANYEQYF.